This paragraph reports one T cell receptor beta chain. Its antigen is unidentified. This CDR3 spans 16 amino acids. V gave up 4 bases and J gave up 9 bases; unmatched junction bases: 10. The germline gives CDR1 MDHEN, CDR2 SYDVKM. Method: immunoSEQ multiplex PCR; TCRdb's copy keeps in-frame clones and lacks some. The sample has some 14,000 clones; over 65% are singletons. This entry belongs to a study of tumor-infiltrating lymphocytes in localized non-small cell lung cancer. The study, taken as a whole, reports: No link was found between tumor T-cell fraction and recurrence-free survival.

Sequencing was carried out using lung tumor tissue. This rearrangement joins TRBV28 to TRBJ1-5, with TRBD1 matching over 12 bases. This sequence originates from a human donor with non-small cell lung cancer. The CDR3 DNA is TGTGCCAGCAGTTCCTCCGGGACAGGGGGCGGTAGGCCCCAGCATTTT. This encodes CASSSSGTGGGRPQHF.